The rows below give T cell receptor beta chains drawn from one sample of a study of blood T cell repertoires in COVID-19. This table comes from immunoSEQ multiplex PCR, and its TCRdb copy is limited to in-frame clones, with some not included. The sample contains 300,000 to 400,000 clones, around 90% of which appear only once. Sequencing was performed on peripheral blood. These receptors all come from a woman aged 18 to 35 who had recovered from COVID-19. Each CDR3 is given with its conserved first and last residue. D genes are given only for firm matches. Expanded clones are given a class, and other clones once, few, many or no size at all.

j_gene,abundance,v_gene,d_gene,CDR3aa,CDR3nt
TRBJ2-4,.,TRBV10-3,TRBD2,CAISKELAGEGKNIQYF,TGTGCCATCAGTAAAGAACTAGCGGGAGAGGGCAAAAACATTCAGTACTTC
TRBJ2-2,.,TRBV12-5,TRBD1,CASGGTGGNTGELFF,TGTGCTAGTGGCGGGACAGGCGGGAACACCGGGGAGCTGTTTTTT
TRBJ1-5,.,TRBV9,.,CASSVEAGNQPQHF,TGTGCCAGCAGCGTGGAGGCAGGCAATCAGCCCCAGCATTTT
TRBJ2-1,.,TRBV7-9,TRBD2,CASSRLASSYNEQFF,TGTGCCAGCAGCAGACTAGCGAGCTCCTACAATGAGCAGTTCTTC
TRBJ1-1,.,TRBV7-9,.,CASSFDGRSQAFF,TGTGCCAGCAGCTTTGACGGGAGATCTCAAGCTTTCTTT
TRBJ2-3,.,TRBV11-3,.,CASTPGTDTQYF,TGTGCCAGCACCCCAGGCACAGATACGCAGTATTTT
TRBJ1-3,.,TRBV4-3,.,CASSQGPGSGNTIYF,TGCGCCAGCAGCCAAGGTCCGGGCTCTGGAAACACCATATATTTT
TRBJ1-2,.,TRBV7-2,TRBD1,CASSLTPRDSRNYGYTF,TGTGCCAGCAGCTTAACCCCTAGGGACAGTCGTAACTATGGCTACACCTTC
TRBJ2-3,.,TRBV25-1,TRBD2,CASSGAGASLYGTDTQYF,TGTGCCAGCAGTGGAGCGGGAGCTTCGCTATATGGCACAGATACGCAGTATTTT
TRBJ2-5,.,TRBV6-5,.,CASSYSLRETQYF,TGTGCCAGCAGTTATTCCCTGCGGGAGACCCAGTACTTC
TRBJ2-1,.,TRBV24-1,TRBD1,CATSDSGTGPLVQQFF,TGTGCCACCAGTGATTCCGGGACAGGGCCACTGGTGCAGCAGTTCTTC
TRBJ2-1,.,TRBV7-9,.,CASRYGQLPTSEQFF,TGTGCCAGCAGATATGGACAACTCCCTACAAGTGAGCAGTTCTTC
TRBJ2-2,.,TRBV9,.,CASSVAPSNTGELFF,TGTGCCAGCAGCGTAGCTCCTTCTAACACCGGGGAGCTGTTTTTT
TRBJ2-3,.,TRBV7-2,TRBD1,CASSTRTGDTQYF,TGTGCCAGCAGCACACGGACAGGGGATACGCAGTATTTT
TRBJ1-5,.,TRBV4-3,.,CASSRSTGNQPQHF,TGCGCCAGCAGCAGATCGACAGGCAATCAGCCCCAGCATTTT
TRBJ2-5,.,TRBV2,TRBD1,CASSEGQGQETQYF,TGTGCCAGCAGTGAAGGACAGGGCCAAGAGACCCAGTACTTC
TRBJ1-2,.,TRBV2,TRBD1,CASLRDRGRVIYGYTF,TGTGCCAGCCTCCGTGACAGGGGGCGGGTTATCTATGGCTACACCTTC
TRBJ1-1,once,TRBV11-3,.,CASSDEGVRAGTEAFF,TGTGCCAGCAGCGACGAGGGGGTCAGGGCGGGCACTGAAGCTTTCTTT
TRBJ1-2,.,TRBV19,.,CASSITGRNGGYTF,TGTGCCAGTAGTATAACAGGGCGGAACGGAGGCTACACCTTC
TRBJ1-2,.,TRBV4-3,.,CASSPLGRVSGYTF,TGCGCCAGCAGCCCGTTGGGCAGGGTGAGTGGCTACACCTTC
TRBJ1-6,.,TRBV4-1,TRBD1,CASSQTSGTGGETPLHF,TGCGCCAGCAGCCAAACCTCCGGGACAGGGGGCGAGACACCCCTCCACTTT
TRBJ2-1,.,TRBV2,.,CASRKDIGAEQFF,TGTGCCAGCAGGAAGGACATCGGCGCTGAGCAGTTCTTC
TRBJ1-1,.,TRBV4-2,.,CASSQDIIVGTAGEAFF,TGTGCCAGCAGCCAAGATATAATTGTTGGGACGGCGGGGGAAGCTTTCTTT
TRBJ2-5,.,TRBV18,TRBD2,CASSVAGGPEETQYF,TGTGCCAGCTCTGTAGCGGGAGGGCCGGAAGAGACCCAGTACTTC
TRBJ1-4,.,TRBV27,TRBD1,CASGAGGFIWTNEKLFF,TGTGCCTCCGGGGCAGGGGGCTTTATTTGGACTAATGAAAAACTGTTTTTT
TRBJ2-3,.,TRBV5-4,TRBD1,CASSFFPGTDLTDTQYF,TGTGCCAGCAGCTTCTTCCCTGGGACAGATCTCACAGATACGCAGTATTTT
TRBJ2-1,once,TRBV9,TRBD2,CASSGAGVTYNEQFF,TGTGCCAGCAGCGGAGCGGGAGTTACCTACAATGAGCAGTTCTTC
TRBJ2-5,once,TRBV11-3,.,CASSLEEDRSQYF,TGTGCCAGCAGCTTAGAGGAAGACCGGAGCCAGTACTTC
TRBJ2-3,.,TRBV4-2,.,CASSQGRGSSDTQYF,TGTGCCAGCAGCCAAGGGAGAGGATCTTCAGATACGCAGTATTTT
TRBJ2-5,.,TRBV5-6,.,CASSLKGSAIQETQYF,TGTGCCAGCAGCTTGAAGGGTAGCGCTATACAAGAGACCCAGTACTTC
TRBJ2-5,.,TRBV4-3,.,CASSQVTLTGETQYF,TGCGCCAGCAGCCAAGTGACCCTGACGGGAGAGACCCAGTACTTC
TRBJ1-1,.,TRBV7-9,.,CGGDPEAFF,TGCGGAGGGGACCCTGAAGCTTTCTTT
TRBJ2-3,.,TRBV6-2/TRBV6-3,TRBD2,CASSGARGGTDTQYF,TGTGCCAGCAGTGGGGCAAGGGGAGGGACAGATACGCAGTATTTT
TRBJ1-1,.,TRBV7-2,.,CASSLARPRSAHGEAFF,TGTGCCAGCAGCTTAGCGCGGCCCAGATCTGCGCACGGTGAAGCTTTCTTT
TRBJ1-2,.,TRBV9,.,CASSARTAPMGYTF,TGTGCCAGCAGCGCCCGGACAGCCCCCATGGGCTACACCTTC
TRBJ2-5,.,TRBV30,TRBD2,CAKSSGGMGETQYF,TGTGCCAAGTCATCGGGAGGGATGGGTGAGACCCAGTACTTC
TRBJ1-1,.,TRBV18,TRBD1,CASSDRTGGDTEAFF,TGTGCCAGCTCAGACCGGACAGGTGGGGACACTGAAGCTTTCTTT
TRBJ1-5,few,TRBV5-6,.,CASSLSNGGGNQPQHF,TGTGCCAGCAGCTTGAGTAACGGGGGAGGCAATCAGCCCCAGCATTTT
TRBJ2-3,.,TRBV24-1,.,CATSDLAGTDTQYF,TGTGCCACCAGTGATTTAGCAGGGACAGATACGCAGTATTTT
TRBJ1-1,.,TRBV5-4,.,CASSPGGRRMNTEAFF,TGTGCCAGCAGCCCCGGGGGGAGGCGGATGAACACTGAAGCTTTCTTT
TRBJ2-5,.,TRBV25-1,.,CASSAKETYQETQYF,TGTGCCAGCAGTGCCAAGGAGACCTACCAAGAGACCCAGTACTTC
TRBJ2-1,.,TRBV6-2/TRBV6-3,TRBD2,CASSYLGGRIYNEQFF,TGTGCCAGCAGTTACCTCGGCGGGAGGATCTACAATGAGCAGTTCTTC
TRBJ2-1,.,TRBV5-6,TRBD2,CASSRTGTTWFF,TGTGCCAGCAGCCGCACCGGGACTACATGGTTCTTC
TRBJ2-3,.,TRBV15,.,CATSSALGTSTDTQYF,TGTGCCACCAGCAGTGCCCTAGGGACTAGCACAGATACGCAGTATTTT
TRBJ1-2,.,TRBV6-2/TRBV6-3,.,CASSSGGTVYGYTF,TGTGCCAGCAGTTCCGGTGGTACCGTCTATGGCTACACCTTC
TRBJ2-5,few,TRBV7-2,.,CASSLGTREKGTQYF,TGTGCCAGCAGCTTAGGGACTCGGGAGAAGGGGACCCAGTACTTC
TRBJ2-1,once,TRBV7-9,TRBD2,CASSLVGSGRGSEQFF,TGTGCCAGCAGCTTAGTTGGTAGCGGGAGGGGTAGTGAGCAGTTCTTC
TRBJ1-1,.,TRBV18,TRBD1,CASVPKQGALNTEAFF,TGTGCCAGCGTACCAAAACAGGGGGCGTTAAACACTGAAGCTTTCTTT
TRBJ2-2,.,TRBV5-6,.,CASSLAQNTGELFF,TGTGCCAGCAGCTTAGCCCAGAACACCGGGGAGCTGTTTTTT
TRBJ1-3,.,TRBV4-3,.,CASSPRTRVNSGNTIYF,TGCGCCAGCAGCCCGAGGACAAGGGTGAACTCTGGAAACACCATATATTTT
TRBJ1-2,.,TRBV4-1,TRBD1,CASRPGQGAERGYTF,TGCGCCAGCAGACCTGGACAGGGGGCGGAGAGAGGCTACACCTTC
TRBJ1-2,.,TRBV4-3,TRBD1,CASSQDRGYGYTF,TGCGCCAGCAGCCAGGACAGGGGCTATGGCTACACCTTC
TRBJ2-2,.,TRBV28,.,CASSIISDVYVGELFF,TGTGCCAGCAGTATAATCTCAGATGTGTATGTCGGGGAGCTGTTTTTT